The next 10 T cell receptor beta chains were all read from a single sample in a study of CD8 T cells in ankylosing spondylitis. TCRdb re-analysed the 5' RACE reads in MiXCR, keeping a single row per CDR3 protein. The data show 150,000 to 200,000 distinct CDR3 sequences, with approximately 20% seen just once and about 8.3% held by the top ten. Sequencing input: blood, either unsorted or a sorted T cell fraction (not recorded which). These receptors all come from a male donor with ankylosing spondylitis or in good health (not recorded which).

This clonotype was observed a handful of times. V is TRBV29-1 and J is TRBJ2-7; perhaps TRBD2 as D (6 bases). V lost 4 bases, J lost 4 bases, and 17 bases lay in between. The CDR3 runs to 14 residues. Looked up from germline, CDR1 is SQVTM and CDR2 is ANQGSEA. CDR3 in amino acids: CSVVLSGFWYEQYF. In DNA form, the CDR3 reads TGCAGCGTTGTGTTGAGCGGGTTCTGGTACGAGCAGTACTTC.

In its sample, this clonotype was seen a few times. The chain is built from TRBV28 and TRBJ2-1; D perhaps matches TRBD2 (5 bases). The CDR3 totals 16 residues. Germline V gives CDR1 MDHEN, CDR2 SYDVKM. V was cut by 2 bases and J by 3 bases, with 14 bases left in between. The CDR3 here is CASSLLSSLSYNEQFF. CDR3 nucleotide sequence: TGTGCCAGCAGTTTACTGTCTAGCCTTAGCTACAATGAGCAGTTCTTC.

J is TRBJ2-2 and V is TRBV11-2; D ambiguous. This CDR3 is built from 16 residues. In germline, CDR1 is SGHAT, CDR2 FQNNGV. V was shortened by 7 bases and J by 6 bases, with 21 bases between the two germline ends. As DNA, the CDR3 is TGTGCCAGCAACCCGAAACTGGACCTGAGATCCGGGGAGCTGTTTTTT. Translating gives CASNPKLDLRSGELFF.

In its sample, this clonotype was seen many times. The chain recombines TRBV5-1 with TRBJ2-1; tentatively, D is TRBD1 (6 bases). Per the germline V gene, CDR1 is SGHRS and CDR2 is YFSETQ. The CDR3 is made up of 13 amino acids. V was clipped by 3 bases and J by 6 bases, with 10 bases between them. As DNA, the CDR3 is TGCGCCAGCAGCTCCGACAGGTTCAATGAGCAGTTCTTC. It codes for CASSSDRFNEQFF. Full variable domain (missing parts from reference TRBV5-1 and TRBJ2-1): KAGVTQTPRYLIKTRGQQVTLSCSPISGHRSVSWYQQTPGQGLQFLFEYFSETQRNKGNFPGRFSGRQFSNSRSEMNVSTLELGDSALYLCASSSDRFNEQFFGPGTRLTVL.

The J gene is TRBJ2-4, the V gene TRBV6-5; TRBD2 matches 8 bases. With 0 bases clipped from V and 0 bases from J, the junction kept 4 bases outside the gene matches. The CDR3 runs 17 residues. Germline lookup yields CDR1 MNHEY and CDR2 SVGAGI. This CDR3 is CASSYSGLAGAKNIQYF. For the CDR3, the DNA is TGTGCCAGCAGTTACTCGGGGCTAGCGGGAGCCAAAAACATTCAGTACTTC.

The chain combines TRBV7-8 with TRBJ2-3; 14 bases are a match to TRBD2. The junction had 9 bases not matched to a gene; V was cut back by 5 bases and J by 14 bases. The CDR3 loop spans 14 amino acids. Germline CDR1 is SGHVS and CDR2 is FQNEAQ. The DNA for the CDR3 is TGTGCCAGCAGCCCGCCGGGACTAGCGGGAGCTGCGTATTTT. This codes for CASSPPGLAGAAYF.

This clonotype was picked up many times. The CDR3 DNA reads as TGCGCCAGCAGCCCGTCGCCATCCGGGGCAGGGAATCAGCCCCAGCATTTT. Its protein product is CASSPSPSGAGNQPQHF. The chain combines TRBV5-1 with TRBJ1-5; D is perhaps TRBD1 (5 bases). Germline V gene data show CDR1 as SGHRS and CDR2 as YFSETQ. Trimming removed 4 bases at V and 4 bases at J, with 21 bases between. The CDR3 runs to 17 residues. Using reference TRBV5-1 and TRBJ1-5 for the parts outside the CDR3, the full variable domain is KAGVTQTPRYLIKTRGQQVTLSCSPISGHRSVSWYQQTPGQGLQFLFEYFSETQRNKGNFPGRFSGRQFSNSRSEMNVSTLELGDSALYLCASSPSPSGAGNQPQHFGDGTRLSIL.

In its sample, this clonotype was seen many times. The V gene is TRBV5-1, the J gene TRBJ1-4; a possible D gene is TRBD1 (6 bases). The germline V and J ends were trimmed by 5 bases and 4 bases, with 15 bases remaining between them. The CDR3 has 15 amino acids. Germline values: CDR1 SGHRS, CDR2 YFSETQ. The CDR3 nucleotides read TGCGCCAGCAGAAGCGGACAGACCCTTAATGAAAAACTGTTTTTT. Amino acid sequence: CASRSGQTLNEKLFF.

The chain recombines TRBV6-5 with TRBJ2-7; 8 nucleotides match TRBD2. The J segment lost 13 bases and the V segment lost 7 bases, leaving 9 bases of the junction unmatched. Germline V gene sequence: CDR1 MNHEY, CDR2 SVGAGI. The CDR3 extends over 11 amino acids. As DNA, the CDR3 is TGTGCCAGCACTGCGGGAGGTCGCCGTTACTTC. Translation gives CASTAGGRRYF.

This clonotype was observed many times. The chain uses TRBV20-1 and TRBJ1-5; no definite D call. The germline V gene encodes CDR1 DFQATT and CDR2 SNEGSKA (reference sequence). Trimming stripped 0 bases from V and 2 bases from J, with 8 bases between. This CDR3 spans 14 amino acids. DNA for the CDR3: TGCAGTGCTAGAGAATCTGGTCGCAATCAGCCCCAGCATTTT. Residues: CSARESGRNQPQHF.